A single sample gave rise to the 26 T cell receptor beta chains below, sequenced in a study of shared clonotypes between healthy human individuals. Some clones are missing from TCRdb's copy, which holds only in-frame ones; the method was immunoSEQ multiplex PCR. This sample yields about 2.5 million clones, of which 80% to 95% are seen a single time; around 0.35% belongs to the top ten. What was sequenced was naive CD4+ T cells from PBMCs. The subset here: CD45RA+ positively selected. These receptor sequences come from a man aged 18 to 35 in good health. Some clones in this sample may be carry-over from other donors' samples.

V usage is TRBV30 and J usage is TRBJ1-5; D is uncertain. Per germline, CDR1 GTSNPN and CDR2 SVGIG (reference sequence). This CDR3 spans 15 amino acids. With 0 bases removed from V and 0 bases from J, the gap between germline ends came to 9 bases. The DNA of the CDR3 is TGTGCCTGGAGTGTACTCGGAGTTAGCAATCAGCCCCAGCATTTT. Protein product: CAWSVLGVSNQPQHF.

The V call is TRBV7-9, the J call TRBJ2-1; tentative D call: TRBD2 (6 bases). This CDR3 has 14 residues. Trimming left V 5 bases short and J 5 bases short, with 13 bases between. Germline V lookup: CDR1 SEHNR, CDR2 FQNEAQ (reference sequence). CDR3 bases: TGTGCCAGCAGCCCACCAGGGACTGACAATGAGCAGTTCTTC. This gives the protein CASSPPGTDNEQFF.

This clone was recorded once. The same CDR3 also results from other DNA sequences found in this sample. The rearrangement links TRBV5-1 to TRBJ1-4; 10 bases line up with TRBD1. The V gene's germline CDR1 is SGHRS and CDR2 YFSETQ. The J segment lost 6 bases and the V segment lost 6 bases, leaving 5 bases of the junction unmatched. The CDR3 extends over 14 amino acids. CDR3 residues: CASTSGTGDEKLFF. The CDR3 bases are TGCGCCAGCACCTCCGGGACAGGGGATGAAAAACTGTTTTTT.

The chain combines TRBV18 with TRBJ2-5; unclear D gene. V was shortened by 3 bases and J by 1 base, with 6 bases between the two germline ends. Germline V gene lookup returns CDR1 KGHSH and CDR2 LQKENI. The CDR3 runs 13 residues. The CDR3 bases are TGTGCCAGCTCACCGAACCTCCAAGAGACCCAGTACTTC. It codes for CASSPNLQETQYF.

The chain joins TRBV27 to TRBJ1-1, with 9 positions matching TRBD1. Per germline, CDR1 MNHEY and CDR2 SMNVEV (reference sequence). The junction had 5 bases not matched to a gene; V was cut back by 7 bases and J by 8 bases. CDR3 length: 12 amino acids. The CDR3 loop is CASTIGTGEAFF. The CDR3 bases are TGTGCCAGCACCATAGGGACAGGGGAAGCTTTCTTT.

V and J are TRBV18 and TRBJ1-1; D perhaps matches TRBD1 (5 bases). The CDR3 has 13 residues. V lost 2 bases to trimming and J lost 5 bases, with 9 bases between them. Per the germline V gene, CDR1 is KGHSH and CDR2 is LQKENI. CDR3 in DNA: TGTGCCAGCTCACCAGGCAGGGTAACTGAAGCTTTCTTT. Protein product: CASSPGRVTEAFF.

The chain combines TRBV27 with TRBJ2-2; 11 positions agree with TRBD2. V lost 5 bases to trimming and J lost 0 bases; unmatched junction nucleotides: 2. CDR3 length: 16 residues. The germline CDR1 and CDR2 sequences are MNHEY and SMNVEV (reference sequence). CDR3 sequence reads: CASSTSGRSNTGELFF. The CDR3 bases are TGTGCCAGCAGTACTAGCGGGAGATCGAACACCGGGGAGCTGTTTTTT.

V usage is TRBV5-1 and J usage is TRBJ2-5, with D perhaps matching TRBD2 (7 bases). From germline, CDR1 is SGHRS and CDR2 YFSETQ. The CDR3 contains 16 residues. V was pared by 4 bases and J by 5 bases, with 21 bases between. For the CDR3, the DNA is TGCGCCAGCAGCAGGGGGAGGGACACCCGCGGGGAGACCCAGTACTTC. Protein: CASSRGRDTRGETQYF.

J is TRBJ1-1 and V is TRBV7-8; possibly TRBD1 for D (5 bases). The V and J ends lost 5 bases and 4 bases respectively, with 29 bases between them. CDR1 is SGHVS and CDR2 is FQNEAQ in the germline V gene. This CDR3 region has 19 residues. CDR3 sequence: CASSLPSAPGKLGTTEAFF. In DNA form, the CDR3 reads TGTGCCAGCAGCCTACCCTCGGCGCCAGGGAAGTTAGGGACCACTGAAGCTTTCTTT.

V is TRBV10-2 and J is TRBJ1-5, with 10 nucleotides matching TRBD1. J gave up 5 bases and V 6 bases, and 16 bases lay outside the gene matches. Germline V gene lookup returns CDR1 WSHSY and CDR2 SAAADI. This CDR3 region has 18 residues. CDR3 in amino acids: CASRKKRTGGGIDQPQHF. The CDR3 coding sequence is TGCGCCAGCAGAAAAAAAAGGACAGGGGGGGGAATCGATCAGCCCCAGCATTTT.

V usage is TRBV29-1 and J usage is TRBJ1-2, with unresolved D. Trimming cost V 5 bases and J 4 bases, with 5 bases left between them. Germline assignment: CDR1 SQVTM and CDR2 ANQGSEA. There are 10 residues in the CDR3. The CDR3, as DNA: TGCAGCGTTTTTTCCTATGGCTACACCTTC. Protein sequence: CSVFSYGYTF.

Concerning this clone: The junction departs from the called germline gene at one end, perhaps through a read error. DNA for the CDR3: TGTGCCAGCAGTTTCACAGGGCAGACGCCAGAGACGCAGTATTTT. Amino acids: CASSFTGQTPETQYF. This chain links TRBV6-5 with TRBJ2-3, with a tentative D call TRBD1 (6 bases). CDR3 length: 15 amino acids. The V gene's germline CDR1 is MNHEY and CDR2 SVGAGI.

In the case of this clone: Other DNA sequences within the sample encode an identical CDR3. This chain links TRBV18 with TRBJ2-7, with 8 positions matching TRBD1. V trimming: 3 bases; J trimming: 6 bases; junction bases outside the gene matches: 4. Germline V gene lookup returns CDR1 KGHSH and CDR2 LQKENI. The CDR3 has 13 amino acids. The CDR3, as DNA: TGTGCCAGCTCACCCGGACAGGGCTCCGAGCAGTACTTC. This codes for CASSPGQGSEQYF.

This chain connects TRBV4-3 to TRBJ1-3; TRBD1 matches at 10 bases. V lost 0 bases, J lost 3 bases, and 20 bases stayed unmatched. Germline V CDR1 and CDR2: LGHNA, YSLEER. This CDR3 is 22 amino acids long. As DNA, the CDR3 is TGCGCCAGCAGCCAAGATCCGGGAATACCCGGGACAGGGGAAAGAATTGGAAACACCATATATTTT. Its protein product is CASSQDPGIPGTGERIGNTIYF.

This chain joins TRBV11-2 and TRBJ2-3; TRBD2 agrees at 11 bases. Germline lookup yields CDR1 SGHAT and CDR2 FQNNGV. V was clipped by 5 bases and J by 4 bases; unmatched bases: 8. There are 16 residues in the CDR3. The CDR3 reads CASSPQLAGDADTQYF. The CDR3, as DNA: TGTGCCAGCAGCCCGCAACTAGCGGGAGATGCAGATACGCAGTATTTT.

Concerning this clone itself: The sample has other DNA sequences that encode this CDR3 too. The chain employs TRBV5-1 and TRBJ2-5; D possibly corresponds to TRBD1 (6 bases). The germline V and J ends were trimmed by 0 bases and 1 base, with 10 bases remaining between them. This CDR3 is 15 amino acids long. Germline V gives CDR1 SGHRS, CDR2 YFSETQ. The CDR3 protein is CASSLGGGGQETQYF. Written as DNA, the CDR3 is TGCGCCAGCAGCTTGGGAGGGGGTGGCCAAGAGACCCAGTACTTC.

This chain connects TRBV19 to TRBJ2-7; tentative D call: TRBD2 (5 bases). The CDR3 is 13 amino acids. V gave up 8 bases and J gave up 4 bases, with 15 bases separating them. In germline, CDR1 is LNHDA, CDR2 SQIVND (reference sequence). CDR3 DNA sequence: TGTGCCAGTCTCTTCGGAGGTAGTTACGAGCAGTACTTC. Its protein product is CASLFGGSYEQYF.

In its sample, this clone was seen once. This chain connects TRBV6-6 to TRBJ2-5, with D possibly being TRBD1 (6 bases). The CDR3 is 16 residues long. Trimming removed 0 bases from V and 4 bases from J, with 15 bases in between. Germline CDR1 MNHNY, CDR2 SVGAGI (reference sequence). The CDR3 reads CASSYSFRGAGETQYF. The CDR3 DNA reads TGTGCCAGCAGTTACTCGTTCAGGGGCGCTGGAGAGACCCAGTACTTC.

This chain's CDR3 is CASRTLAGGKTQYF. The CDR3 region has the DNA TGTGCCAGCAGGACACTAGCGGGAGGAAAGACCCAGTACTTC. V gene TRBV6-1 combines with J gene TRBJ2-5; 12 nucleotides agree with TRBD2. Germline lookup yields CDR1 MNHNS and CDR2 SASEGT. The V gene end was trimmed by 6 bases and the J gene end by 6 bases; junction bases not matched to a gene: 5. This CDR3 comprises 14 residues.

The rearrangement joins TRBV2 to TRBJ2-7; 7 bases map to TRBD1. The CDR3 runs to 13 residues. Trimming removed 7 bases from V and 7 bases from J; junction bases left unmatched: 10. CDR1 and CDR2 (germline): SNHLY, FYNNEI. CDR3 loop: CASTQGLSVEQYF. The CDR3 DNA sequence: TGTGCCAGCACACAGGGGCTCTCCGTAGAGCAGTACTTC.

The V gene is TRBV7-9, the J gene TRBJ2-7; D might be TRBD1 or TRBD2, each matching 5 bases. Germline CDR1 reads SEHNR; CDR2 reads FQNEAQ (reference sequence). The CDR3 consists of 15 residues. With 2 bases removed from V and 1 base from J, the gap between germline ends came to 12 bases. The CDR3 DNA follows: TGTGCCAGCAGCTTACTCCGGGGCGGTTCCTACGAGCAGTACTTC. Translating gives CASSLLRGGSYEQYF.

This chain joins TRBV28 and TRBJ1-1, with D tentatively TRBD1 (6 bases). Per germline, CDR1 MDHEN and CDR2 SYDVKM. The CDR3 consists of 16 residues. The V and J ends lost 3 bases and 1 base respectively, with 15 bases between them. This chain's CDR3 is CASSLGAGRGNTEAFF. CDR3 in DNA: TGTGCCAGCAGTTTGGGGGCAGGGAGGGGGAACACTGAAGCTTTCTTT.

This sequence joins TRBV20-1 and TRBJ1-2; D remains unclear. Germline V gene lookup returns CDR1 DFQATT and CDR2 SNEGSKA (reference sequence). V gave up 6 bases and J gave up 6 bases, with 11 bases separating them. The CDR3 runs to 11 residues. The CDR3: CSAARGNGYTF. DNA of the CDR3: TGCAGTGCCGCCCGCGGGAATGGCTACACCTTC.

The rearrangement links TRBV15 to TRBJ2-7; 7 bases agree with TRBD2. J gave up 3 bases and V 1 base, and 9 bases lay outside the gene matches. CDR1 is LNHNV, CDR2 YYDKDF, per germline (reference sequence). The CDR3 extends over 16 amino acids. In nucleotides, the CDR3 is TGTGCCACCAGCAGAGGTCAAATTGGCGGGGGCTACGAGCAGTACTTC. Its protein is CATSRGQIGGGYEQYF.

This rearrangement joins TRBV9 to TRBJ1-2, with TRBD1 identical over 8 bases. The CDR3 length is 14 residues. Germline V gene sequence: CDR1 SGDLS, CDR2 YYNGEE. J was trimmed by 8 bases and V by 0 bases; bases with no gene match: 6. The CDR3 here is CASSVGGQGHGYTF. The CDR3 bases are TGTGCCAGCAGCGTAGGAGGACAGGGACACGGCTACACCTTC.

V gene TRBV19 combines with J gene TRBJ1-1; D is possibly TRBD1 (5 bases). The germline V gene has CDR1 LNHDA and CDR2 SQIVND (reference sequence). The V and J ends lost 7 bases and 7 bases respectively, with 19 bases between them. The CDR3 loop spans 14 amino acids. The CDR3 nucleotides are TGTGCCAGTAAGGAACGAAGGGGTCAGGGTGAAGCTTTCTTT. Translation gives CASKERRGQGEAFF.